The source of this T cell receptor beta chain is a study of blood T cell repertoires in COVID-19. Study as a whole: Spain, Italy and the United States supplied samples that represented acute and convalescent COVID-19. PBMCs, B-cell-depleted T cells, or T cells were the source of the cDNA or gDNA that made up the material.

The method was immunoSEQ multiplex PCR; TCRdb's version includes in-frame clones alone and lacks a portion of them. In the table there are 280,000 or so clones, 75% to 90% of which are singletons. V lost 5 bases and J lost 6, with 15 bases in between. The CDR3 spans 13 residues. CDR1 is GTSNPN and CDR2 is SVGIG in the germline V gene (reference sequence). Grouping used clinical history reported by participants in a survey and questionnaire. The TCR originated in a man in his thirties or forties who had recovered from COVID-19. What was sequenced was PBMCs or T cells enriched from blood (not recorded which). This rearrangement joins TRBV30 to TRBJ2-3; TRBD1 is a possible D gene (6 bases). The CDR3 DNA reads TGTGCCTGGGGGGTGGGGGCGGCGGATACGCAGTATTTT. As protein: CAWGVGAADTQYF.